The TCR beta chain under discussion was sequenced for a study of beta chain features in type 1 diabetes. V dropped 5 bases and J dropped 2 bases, with 11 bases sitting between them. This CDR3 contains 14 residues. Per the germline V gene, CDR1 is SEHNR and CDR2 is FQNEAQ (reference sequence). A CD45RO/CCR7/CD25/CD127/CD95/CD27 panel sorted naive, central memory, regulatory and stem cell-like memory CD4+ cells. Whole-study results and caveats: Across all four CD4+ subsets, people with type 1 diabetes showed modestly shorter TCRB CDR3s. In the patient group, naive, central memory and Treg TCRB repertoires seemed more alike than in the healthy donor group. PCR, the amplification step, might favor shorter templates, equally in patients and controls.

On this clone itself: Its matching antigen is unknown.

Expressed TCRB transcripts were sequenced because the isolated RNA had all been reverse transcribed beforehand. Measured with immunoSEQ multiplex PCR; TCRdb has only the in-frame clones, and not every one. The sample records roughly 51,000 clones, 52% being singletons. The material sequenced was Tregs from blood. The chain joins TRBV7-9 to TRBJ2-3; D perhaps matches TRBD1 (5 bases). This receptor was obtained from a middle-aged woman with type 1 diabetes. The CDR3 reads CASSQDRITDTQYF. The CDR3 DNA is TGTGCCAGCAGCCAAGACAGAATCACAGATACGCAGTATTTT.